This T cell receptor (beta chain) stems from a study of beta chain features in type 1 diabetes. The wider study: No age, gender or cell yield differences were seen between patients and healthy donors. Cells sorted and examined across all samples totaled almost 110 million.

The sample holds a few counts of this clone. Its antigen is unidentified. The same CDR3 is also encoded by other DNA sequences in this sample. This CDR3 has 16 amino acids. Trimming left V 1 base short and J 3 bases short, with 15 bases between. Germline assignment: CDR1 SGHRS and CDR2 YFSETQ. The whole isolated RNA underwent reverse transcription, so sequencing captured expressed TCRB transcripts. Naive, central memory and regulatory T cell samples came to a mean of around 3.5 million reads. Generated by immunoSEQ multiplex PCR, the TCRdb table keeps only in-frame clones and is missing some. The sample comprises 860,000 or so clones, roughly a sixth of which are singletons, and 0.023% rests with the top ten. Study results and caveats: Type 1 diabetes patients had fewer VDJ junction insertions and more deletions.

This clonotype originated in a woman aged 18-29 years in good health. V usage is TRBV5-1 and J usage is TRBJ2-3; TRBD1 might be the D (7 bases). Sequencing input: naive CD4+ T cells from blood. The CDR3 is CASSLLAGGGTDTQYF. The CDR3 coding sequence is TGCGCCAGCAGCTTGCTGGCAGGGGGAGGAACAGATACGCAGTATTTT.